Each of the 28 T cell receptor beta chains below was sequenced from the same sample in a study of human T cells and chemical hapten exposure. The time point was: pre-sensitization, week 0. The treatment was: therapeutic diphenylcyclopropenone sensitization with weekly scalp DPC. MiXCR, run by TCRdb on the RACE reads, gives a single entry per CDR3 protein. The sample gives fewer than 200,000 distinct CDR3 sequences, 30% of which show up once; just under 3% is in the top ten. The starting material was whole blood, obtained in connection with sensitization to the hapten diphenylcyclopropenone (DPC). These receptors were collected from a woman in her twenties or thirties with alopecia areata. Some clones in this sample may be carry-over from other donors' samples.

This clonotype was observed a handful of times. The chain uses TRBV27 and TRBJ1-4; D call uncertain. CDR1 is MNHEY and CDR2 is SMNVEV in the germline V gene (reference sequence). CDR3 length equals 14 residues. V gave up 8 bases and J gave up 7 bases, with 17 bases separating them. This CDR3 reads CASRSTVGGEKLFF. The CDR3 coding sequence is TGTGCCAGCCGATCGACTGTGGGCGGTGAAAAACTGTTTTTT.

This chain uses TRBV5-1 with TRBJ2-5, with 10 bases that match TRBD1. With V trimmed by 4 bases and J by 4 bases, 4 bases remained unmatched. The germline gives CDR1 SGHRS, CDR2 YFSETQ. The CDR3 is 14 residues long. CDR3 region: CASSDGTGAETQYF. The DNA for the CDR3 is TGCGCCAGCAGCGATGGGACAGGGGCAGAGACCCAGTACTTC.

The chain links TRBV4-1 to TRBJ1-6; a weak D match, TRBD1 (5 bases). Deletions cut 2 bases from V and 4 bases from J, with 9 bases between. There are 15 residues in the CDR3. Germline lookup yields CDR1 MGHRA and CDR2 YSYEKL. The CDR3 is CASSQRGLYNSPLHF. CDR3 nucleotide sequence: TGCGCCAGCAGCCAAAGGGGACTGTATAATTCACCCCTCCACTTT.

V and J are TRBV5-1 and TRBJ1-3; D is ambiguous. Germline-derived CDR1 and CDR2 are SGHRS and YFSETQ. Trimming removed 4 bases at V and 7 bases at J, with 12 bases between. The CDR3 sequence is 13 residues long. CDR3 sequence (DNA): TGCGCCAGCAGCCCGGATGGCGGGAACACCATATATTTT. Translated, it gives CASSPDGGNTIYF.

V gene TRBV7-2 combines with J gene TRBJ1-1, with D unclear. CDR3 length equals 14 residues. The germline V and J ends were trimmed by 3 bases and 1 base, with 9 bases remaining between them. From germline, CDR1 is SGHTA and CDR2 FQGNSA. The CDR3 DNA reads TGTGCCAGCAGCTTGGGAGGGAGGAACACTGAAGCTTTCTTT. It is translated as CASSLGGRNTEAFF.

This clonotype was observed a few times. The chain links TRBV11-1 to TRBJ2-5; D ambiguous. Germline V lookup: CDR1 SGHAT, CDR2 FQDESV (reference sequence). This CDR3 is 13 amino acids long. V lost 1 base and J 5 bases, leaving 8 bases between the germline ends. CDR3 sequence: CASSLVLLETQYF. CDR3 DNA sequence: TGTGCCAGCAGCTTAGTTCTGCTGGAGACCCAGTACTTC.

This clonotype was seen a few times. CDR3 sequence (DNA): TGTGCCAGCTCACCACCGGGAGGGACTCTTAACTATGGCTACACCTTC. Its translation is CASSPPGGTLNYGYTF. This chain links TRBV18 with TRBJ1-2; TRBD1 is a possible D gene (5 bases). The germline gives CDR1 KGHSH, CDR2 LQKENI. Trimming pared 0 bases from V and 1 base from J, leaving 12 bases between. The CDR3 runs to 16 residues.

The V call is TRBV29-1, the J call TRBJ1-1, with a weak D call TRBD1 (5 bases). The ends were cut back, 3 bases at V and 4 bases at J, with 15 bases in the middle. Germline V CDR1 and CDR2: SQVTM, ANQGSEA. This CDR3 is 14 amino acids long. CDR3 in amino acids: CSVEVVREGTEAFF. The CDR3 coding sequence is TGCAGCGTTGAGGTCGTCAGGGAAGGCACTGAAGCTTTCTTT.

V usage is TRBV20-1 and J usage is TRBJ2-1; 13 bases line up with TRBD2. The CDR3 consists of 15 residues. V gave up 3 bases and J gave up 4 bases; unmatched junction bases: 3. The germline CDR1 and CDR2 sequences are DFQATT and SNEGSKA (reference sequence). The CDR3 loop reads CSARGTSGTYNEQFF. CDR3 sequence (DNA): TGCAGTGCTAGGGGGACTAGCGGGACATACAATGAGCAGTTCTTC.

V gene TRBV9 combines with J gene TRBJ1-1, with 7 bases aligning to TRBD1. The CDR3 extends over 15 amino acids. Germline CDR1 reads SGDLS; CDR2 reads YYNGEE. The trim removed 0 bases at V and 1 base at J, leaving 3 bases unmatched. The CDR3 protein is CASSVDTGANTEAFF. In DNA form, the CDR3 reads TGTGCCAGCAGCGTAGACACAGGGGCGAACACTGAAGCTTTCTTT.

The V call is TRBV10-3, the J call TRBJ2-1; possibly TRBD2 for D (5 bases). The CDR3 loop spans 14 amino acids. CDR1 is ENHRY and CDR2 is SYGVKD in the germline V gene. The germline V and J ends were trimmed by 11 bases and 3 bases, with 17 bases remaining between them. The CDR3 nucleotides are TGTGCCGCCCGCTCGCGAGGGATCTACAATGAGCAGTTCTTC. Translation gives CAARSRGIYNEQFF.

The J gene is TRBJ2-7, the V gene TRBV19; TRBD1 agrees at 8 bases. V was clipped by 4 bases and J by 3 bases; unmatched bases: 5. CDR3 length: 14 amino acids. Germline assignment: CDR1 LNHDA and CDR2 SQIVND (reference sequence). CDR3 in amino acids: CASSKGQAFYEQYF. DNA of the CDR3: TGTGCCAGTAGTAAGGGACAGGCTTTCTACGAGCAGTACTTC.

V gene TRBV7-2 combines with J gene TRBJ1-2, with D maybe TRBD1 (5 bases). The V gene lost 1 base and the J gene lost 3 bases, with 24 bases spanning the gap. The CDR3 is 19 residues long. Germline values: CDR1 SGHTA, CDR2 FQGNSA. The CDR3 is CASSLVSSAGTANHYGYTF. CDR3 bases: TGTGCCAGCAGCTTAGTATCCTCGGCCGGGACCGCAAACCACTATGGCTACACCTTC.

The V call is TRBV5-4, the J call TRBJ2-1; 10 bases line up with TRBD1. CDR1 is SGHNT and CDR2 is YYREEE in the germline V gene (reference sequence). The trim removed 3 bases at V and 2 bases at J, leaving 8 bases unmatched. The CDR3 extends over 17 amino acids. The CDR3 loop is CASSSGGTGAPYNEQFF. DNA of the CDR3: TGTGCCAGCAGCTCTGGGGGGACAGGGGCCCCCTACAATGAGCAGTTCTTC.

This clonotype occurred a few times. The gene calls are TRBV6-5 and TRBJ1-1; D remains ambiguous. CDR1 is MNHEY, CDR2 SVGAGI, per germline. The CDR3 sequence is 13 residues long. Trimming cost V 9 bases and J 6 bases, with 17 bases left between them. The chain's CDR3 is CASTPSWTAEAFF. CDR3 DNA sequence: TGTGCCAGTACACCCAGTTGGACGGCTGAAGCTTTCTTT.

The rearrangement links TRBV4-1 to TRBJ1-4; D not resolved. Trimming took 8 bases from V and 4 from J, leaving 11 bases between them. Germline V gene lookup returns CDR1 MGHRA and CDR2 YSYEKL. The CDR3 is 13 amino acids. The CDR3 nucleotides read TGCGCCAGCGGCCCGCACCTTAATGAAAAACTGTTTTTT. Amino acid sequence: CASGPHLNEKLFF.

This clonotype came up a few times. The chain combines TRBV10-3 with TRBJ1-1; no reliable D call. This CDR3 has 12 residues. Trimming took off 10 bases at V and 1 base at J, with 10 bases between the two ends. Looked up from germline, CDR1 is ENHRY and CDR2 is SYGVKD. For the CDR3, the DNA is TGTGCCACCGCCGGGAGGAACACTGAAGCTTTCTTT. As protein: CATAGRNTEAFF.

The chain couples TRBV20-1 to TRBJ2-3; D remains ambiguous. CDR1 and CDR2 from the germline V gene are DFQATT and SNEGSKA (reference sequence). The CDR3 totals 11 residues. V lost 6 bases, J lost 3 bases, and 7 bases lay in between. This CDR3 reads CSATLTDTQYF. Here the CDR3 DNA reads TGCAGTGCCACCCTGACAGATACGCAGTATTTT.

The J gene is TRBJ2-7, the V gene TRBV20-1; possible D gene TRBD2, 6 bases. V was shortened by 1 base and J by 1 base, with 11 bases between the two germline ends. The CDR3 covers 14 residues. The germline CDR1 and CDR2 sequences are DFQATT and SNEGSKA (reference sequence). The CDR3 nucleotides read TGCAGTGCTAGAGTCGGAGGGAGTTCCTACGAGCAGTACTTC. This codes for CSARVGGSSYEQYF.

The J gene is TRBJ1-5, the V gene TRBV29-1, with 9 nucleotides matching TRBD1. The CDR3 sequence is 13 residues long. V trimming: 4 bases; J trimming: 6 bases; junction bases outside the gene matches: 4. Germline V gene lookup returns CDR1 SQVTM and CDR2 ANQGSEA. The CDR3 here is CSVGAGQGQPQHF. CDR3 nucleotides: TGCAGCGTTGGCGCGGGACAGGGTCAGCCCCAGCATTTT.

V and J are TRBV19 and TRBJ2-1; D may be TRBD1 (6 bases). This CDR3 is 13 amino acids long. Per germline, CDR1 LNHDA and CDR2 SQIVND (reference sequence). Trimming removed 3 bases from V and 7 bases from J, with 10 bases in between. The CDR3 bases are TGTGCCAGTAGTATTCTCAGGGGTAATGAGCAGTTCTTC. Translation: CASSILRGNEQFF.

This clonotype was counted a few times. The chain joins TRBV29-1 to TRBJ2-3; 9 nucleotides align to TRBD2. CDR1 SQVTM and CDR2 ANQGSEA come from the germline V gene. This CDR3 has 15 residues. Losses at the gene ends were 5 bases for V and 2 bases for J; bases not matched to a gene: 8. The CDR3 DNA reads as TGCAGCGTTTCTCCGCGGGAGGGTAACACAGATACGCAGTATTTT. As protein: CSVSPREGNTDTQYF.

This clonotype has just a few counts. The chain carries TRBV7-3 and TRBJ1-1; TRBD1 agrees at 7 bases. The V gene end was trimmed by 2 bases and the J gene end by 1 base; junction bases not matched to a gene: 4. Germline V lookup: CDR1 SGHTA, CDR2 FQGTGA. The CDR3 is 15 residues long. The chain's CDR3 is CASSLVGGANTEAFF. The CDR3, as DNA: TGTGCCAGCAGCTTAGTAGGGGGCGCGAACACTGAAGCTTTCTTT.

This clonotype occurred a few times. This chain joins TRBV6-2 or TRBV6-3 and TRBJ2-7; TRBD1 might be the D (6 bases). Germline values: CDR1 MNHEY, CDR2 SVGEGT. This CDR3 has 13 amino acids. V lost 3 bases and J lost 4, with 10 bases in between. The CDR3 DNA follows: TGTGCCAGCAGTTATCAGGGGCGGTACGAGCAGTACTTC. Residues: CASSYQGRYEQYF.

V is TRBV7-9 and J is TRBJ2-7, with TRBD2 matching over 13 bases. V was clipped by 4 bases and J by 3 bases; unmatched bases: 3. Germline values: CDR1 SEHNR, CDR2 FQNEAQ (reference sequence). The length of the CDR3 is 15 residues. CDR3 residues: CASSSGLAGLYEQYF. As DNA, the CDR3 is TGTGCCAGCAGCTCGGGACTAGCGGGACTCTACGAGCAGTACTTC.

The chain couples TRBV6-5 to TRBJ2-3, with 8 nucleotides matching TRBD1. CDR1 and CDR2 from the germline V gene are MNHEY and SVGAGI. Trimming took 6 bases from V and 4 from J; bases not matched to a gene: 12. The CDR3 has 16 residues. The CDR3 region is CASRKTGTGVPDTQYF. DNA for the CDR3: TGTGCCAGCAGGAAGACCGGGACAGGCGTACCAGATACGCAGTATTTT.

The chain recombines TRBV12-2 with TRBJ2-7. TRBV12-2 has pseudogene status. The CDR3 covers 14 residues. CDR3 residues: CASRRSGSAYEQYF. CDR3 nucleotides: TGTGCAAGTCGTCGAAGCGGGAGCGCCTACGAGCAGTACTTC.

This clonotype was seen more than once but under ten times. The chain has TRBV10-3 and TRBJ2-1; tentative D call: TRBD2 (6 bases). The germline V gene encodes CDR1 ENHRY and CDR2 SYGVKD. The CDR3 is made up of 16 amino acids. Trimming stripped 4 bases from V and 4 bases from J, with 17 bases between. The CDR3 bases are TGTGCCATCAGTGGCAAAACAGGAGGGATTTACAATGAGCAGTTCTTC. Amino acid sequence: CAISGKTGGIYNEQFF.